The table lists the clone carrying this T cell receptor (beta chain) with many counts. Its specificity is not known. The CDR3 contains 15 residues. Trimming stripped 3 bases from V and 1 base from J, with 10 bases between. The record originates from a study of T-cell reconstitution after alpha-beta-depleted transplantation in children. General study points: One year after transplant, T-cell counts and diversity came mostly from newly produced T cells. Recipient T cells and thymic progenitors that survived gave rise to the high TCRbeta diversity observed at day 60 in some patients. It was reported that alpha-beta T cells came from several hundred expanded graft clones (about two months after transplant).

A library of TCRbeta sequences, prepared with unique molecular identifiers, was generated. TCRdb passed the PCR reads through MiXCR, listing each CDR3 protein once. The data hold around 580,000 distinct CDR3 sequences, with 23% observed a single time. The specimen comprised PBMCs, mostly from graft donor cells, sampled 360 days after TCRalphabeta/CD19-depleted stem cell transplant. The receptor's source is a boy in the first two years of life who had a stem cell transplant for acute myeloid leukemia, so the T cells may come from the graft donor. The chain joins TRBV12-3 or TRBV12-4 to TRBJ2-1; weak D call: TRBD2 (6 bases). DNA of the CDR3: TGTGCCAGCAGTTTTCGCGGGGTTTCCTACAATGAGCAGTTCTTC. Translating gives CASSFRGVSYNEQFF.